The 26 T cell receptor beta chains reported below all come from one sample, sequenced in a study. One entry per CDR3 protein, called by TCRdb with MiXCR from the RT-PCR reads. The data hold about 700,000 distinct CDR3 sequences, with approximately 15% observed a single time. The sequenced sample consisted of memory CD4+ T cells from blood. The source is a female donor in good health, serving as a healthy control.

This clonotype was seen more than once but under ten times. The CDR3 loop is CASSQDWGRGTDTQYF. DNA of the CDR3: TGTGCCAGCAGCCAAGATTGGGGGAGGGGCACAGATACGCAGTATTTT. The chain combines TRBV4-2 with TRBJ2-3; 7 nucleotides agree with TRBD2. The CDR3 covers 16 residues. V was clipped by 0 bases and J by 1 base; unmatched bases: 4. CDR1 and CDR2 (germline): LGHNA, YNFKEQ.

The V call is TRBV6-5, the J call TRBJ2-3, with a weak D call TRBD1 (5 bases). Germline V gene data show CDR1 as MNHEY and CDR2 as SVGAGI. The CDR3 contains 14 residues. The V end lost 6 bases, the J end lost 3 bases, and 13 bases lay between the germline ends. This chain's CDR3 is CASREYTGTDTQYF. The CDR3 DNA is TGTGCCAGCAGGGAATATACAGGAACAGATACGCAGTATTTT.

This clonotype was picked up many times. The chain couples TRBV9 to TRBJ2-5, with 8 bases identical to TRBD2. This CDR3 spans 16 amino acids. Germline CDR1 is SGDLS and CDR2 is YYNGEE. The V segment lost 0 bases and the J segment 0 bases; nucleotides outside the gene matches: 4. This CDR3 is CASSVGWTSNQETQYF. CDR3 DNA sequence: TGTGCCAGCAGCGTAGGTTGGACTAGCAACCAAGAGACCCAGTACTTC.

The gene calls are TRBV7-8 and TRBJ2-1, with D perhaps matching TRBD1 or TRBD2 (5 bases each). This CDR3 is built from 15 residues. V was trimmed by 5 bases and J by 4 bases, leaving 15 bases between them. Germline V gives CDR1 SGHVS, CDR2 FQNEAQ. CDR3: CASSDRDPLYNEQFF. CDR3 nucleotides: TGTGCCAGCAGCGACCGGGACCCCTTATACAATGAGCAGTTCTTC.

This clonotype was observed a few times. V usage is TRBV28 and J usage is TRBJ1-2; TRBD1 matches at 8 bases. Looked up from germline, CDR1 is MDHEN and CDR2 is SYDVKM. With V trimmed by 6 bases and J by 8 bases, 8 bases remained unmatched. The CDR3 has 13 amino acids. The CDR3 sequence is CASRPPGQGGYTF. CDR3 in DNA: TGTGCCAGCAGACCCCCTGGACAGGGCGGCTACACCTTC.

This clonotype was counted a few times. The chain uses TRBV3-1 and TRBJ1-2, with 9 bases matching TRBD1. The CDR3 has 16 amino acids. Trimming took 4 bases from V and 6 from J; bases not matched to a gene: 12. Germline lookup yields CDR1 LGHDT and CDR2 YNNKEL (reference sequence). CDR3: CASSPILTGGMHGYTF. CDR3 coding DNA: TGTGCCAGCAGCCCCATCCTGACAGGGGGGATGCATGGCTACACCTTC.

The sample holds many counts of this clonotype. The V and J genes are TRBV5-1 and TRBJ2-5; possibly TRBD1 for D (6 bases). CDR1 and CDR2 (germline): SGHRS, YFSETQ. Trimming left V 4 bases short and J 4 bases short, with 8 bases between. The CDR3 contains 12 residues. The CDR3 protein is CASSQQGETQYF. CDR3 sequence (DNA): TGCGCCAGCAGCCAACAGGGAGAGACCCAGTACTTC. Supplemented by reference TRBV5-1 and TRBJ2-5, the full variable domain reads KAGVTQTPRYLIKTRGQQVTLSCSPISGHRSVSWYQQTPGQGLQFLFEYFSETQRNKGNFPGRFSGRQFSNSRSEMNVSTLELGDSALYLCASSQQGETQYFGPGTRLLVL.

This rearrangement joins TRBV6-2 or TRBV6-3 to TRBJ1-3, with D possibly being TRBD1 (6 bases). CDR3 size: 14 residues. CDR1 is MNHEY and CDR2 is SVGEGT in the germline V gene. The germline V and J ends were trimmed by 8 bases and 0 bases, with 11 bases remaining between them. The CDR3 DNA reads TGTGCCAGCTACAGGGCATCCTCTGGAAACACCATATATTTT. Its translation: CASYRASSGNTIYF.

This clonotype was seen many times. The chain uses TRBV6-5 and TRBJ1-4, with no clear D. The germline V and J ends were trimmed by 6 bases and 1 base, with 6 bases remaining between them. The CDR3 contains 13 residues. Germline-derived CDR1 and CDR2 are MNHEY and SVGAGI. The CDR3 here is CASRGRTNEKLFF. CDR3 DNA: TGTGCCAGCAGAGGGAGAACTAATGAAAAACTGTTTTTT.

This clonotype was recorded once. The CDR3 DNA is TGTGCCAGCAGATCCACGGGGAGGGATGAGTACTTC. Its protein product is CASRSTGRDEYF. The genes are TRBV11-2 and TRBJ2-7; 7 bases agree with TRBD2. Germline V gives CDR1 SGHAT, CDR2 FQNNGV. V shed 6 bases and J 11 bases; nucleotides not matched to a gene: 10. The CDR3 consists of 12 residues. Together with reference TRBV11-2 and TRBJ2-7, the CDR3 gives the full variable domain: EAGVAQSPRYKIIEKRQSVAFWCNPISGHATLYWYQQILGQGPKLLIQFQNNGVVDDSQLPKDRFSAERLKGVDSTLKIQPAKLEDSAVYLCASRSTGRDEYFGPGTRLTVT.

This clonotype has a handful of counts. The rearrangement links TRBV6-1 to TRBJ2-5; TRBD2 aligns across 7 bases. With 8 bases clipped from V and 2 bases from J, the junction kept 2 bases outside the gene matches. CDR1 is MNHNS, CDR2 SASEGT, per germline. The CDR3 runs to 12 residues. Here the CDR3 reads CASEGLQETQYF. CDR3 bases: TGTGCCAGCGAGGGACTACAAGAGACCCAGTACTTC.

This rearrangement joins TRBV18 to TRBJ2-4, with a possible D match to TRBD1 (6 bases). Germline CDR1 KGHSH, CDR2 LQKENI. V was pared by 6 bases and J by 3 bases, with 15 bases between. The CDR3 is 15 amino acids. CDR3 in amino acids: CASSPRWGLKNIQYF. The CDR3 DNA follows: TGTGCCAGCTCCCCCCGGTGGGGGCTCAAAAACATTCAGTACTTC. Looking up the rest from reference TRBV18 and TRBJ2-4 gives the full variable domain: NAGVMQNPRHLVRRRGQEARLRCSPMKGHSHVYWYRQLPEEGLKFMVYLQKENIIDESGMPKERFSAEFPKEGPSILRIQQVVRGDSAAYFCASSPRWGLKNIQYFGAGTRLSVL.

This clonotype showed up just a few times. V and J are TRBV5-1 and TRBJ2-7, with D tentatively TRBD2 (6 bases). Germline CDR1 SGHRS, CDR2 YFSETQ. Trimming removed 5 bases at V and 3 bases at J, with 15 bases between. The CDR3 length is 14 residues. The CDR3 coding sequence is TGCGCCAGCAGTTACGGGGGTATGGGCTACGAGCAGTACTTC. Amino acids: CASSYGGMGYEQYF.

The J gene is TRBJ1-6, the V gene TRBV29-1; no reliable D call. CDR3 length: 13 residues. The germline V gene encodes CDR1 SQVTM and CDR2 ANQGSEA. Trimming stripped 6 bases from V and 7 bases from J, with 13 bases between. The CDR3 coding sequence is TGCAGCGTGAAAACAAGGACCAATTCACCCCTCCACTTT. Its protein is CSVKTRTNSPLHF.

Notes on this clonotype: This could be a read error, since a much larger clone is one nucleotide away. V is TRBV5-1 and J is TRBJ2-2, with D hard to call. CDR3 size: 15 residues. Germline-derived CDR1 and CDR2 are SGHRS and YFSETQ. Between the trimmed V and J ends, which lost 2 bases and 6 bases, there was a span of 14 bases. The CDR3 DNA reads as TGCGCCAGCAGCTTTGACGGGCTCGTAGCCGGGGAGCTGTTTTTT. Protein product: CASSFDGLVAGELFF. Variable domain in full (rest from reference TRBV5-1 and TRBJ2-2): KAGVTQTPRYLIKTRGQQVTLSCSPISGHRSVSWYQQTPGQGLQFLFEYFSETQRNKGNFPGRFSGRQFSNSRSEMNVSTLELGDSALYLCASSFDGLVAGELFFGEGSRLTVL.

This chain uses TRBV12-3 or TRBV12-4 with TRBJ1-6; the match to TRBD1 covers 8 bases. The CDR3 extends over 16 amino acids. Trimming cost V 5 bases and J 7 bases; bases outside gene matches: 10. Here the CDR3 reads CASSRGQALTNSPLHF. CDR3 sequence (DNA): TGTGCCAGCAGTCGGGGACAGGCGCTTACCAATTCACCCCTCCACTTT.

This clonotype appeared a few times. This chain connects TRBV20-1 to TRBJ2-7; D is possibly TRBD1 (5 bases). Germline V gene lookup returns CDR1 DFQATT and CDR2 SNEGSKA (reference sequence). This CDR3 spans 14 amino acids. V was cut by 0 bases and J by 4 bases, with 13 bases left in between. CDR3 coding DNA: TGCAGTGCTAGAGAGACGAGACAGATATACGAGCAGTACTTC. Translation: CSARETRQIYEQYF.

This clonotype appeared many times. The chain has TRBV20-1 and TRBJ1-2; D not certain. The germline V and J ends were trimmed by 1 base and 2 bases, with 14 bases remaining between them. Germline assignment: CDR1 DFQATT and CDR2 SNEGSKA (reference sequence). The CDR3 has 15 amino acids. The CDR3 reads CSARGPAARNYGYTF. CDR3 bases: TGCAGTGCTAGAGGTCCCGCCGCCCGGAACTATGGCTACACCTTC.

This clonotype was seen a few times. The chain combines TRBV5-1 with TRBJ2-7; 11 bases line up with TRBD2. The V gene end was trimmed by 0 bases and the J gene end by 3 bases; junction bases not matched to a gene: 5. Germline values: CDR1 SGHRS, CDR2 YFSETQ. The CDR3 sequence is 16 residues long. This CDR3 is CASSLGWGTSGYEQYF. CDR3 sequence (DNA): TGCGCCAGCAGCTTGGGGTGGGGGACTAGCGGCTACGAGCAGTACTTC.

Many counts were recorded for this clonotype. The chain has TRBV6-4 and TRBJ1-1, with D possibly TRBD1 on 5 matching bases. Germline V lookup: CDR1 MRHNA, CDR2 SNTAGT. The CDR3 loop spans 12 amino acids. This chain's CDR3 is CAGVRGDTEAFF. As DNA, the CDR3 is TGTGCTGGCGTGAGGGGTGACACTGAAGCTTTCTTT.

This rearrangement joins TRBV20-1 to TRBJ2-3; D possibly corresponds to TRBD2 (5 bases). Germline values: CDR1 DFQATT, CDR2 SNEGSKA (reference sequence). This CDR3 region has 15 residues. Trimming stripped 6 bases from V and 2 bases from J, with 18 bases between. The CDR3 reads CSAPERRGSTDTQYF. CDR3 in DNA: TGCAGTGCCCCCGAGAGGAGAGGGTCCACAGATACGCAGTATTTT.

This clonotype turned up a few times. This rearrangement joins TRBV10-3 to TRBJ2-3; the match to TRBD1 covers 11 bases. V shed 5 bases and J 0 bases; nucleotides not matched to a gene: 4. CDR1 is ENHRY, CDR2 SYGVKD, per germline. The CDR3 spans 16 residues. The CDR3 nucleotides are TGTGCCATCAGTAGGACAGGGGGCCCAAGCACAGATACGCAGTATTTT. It yields the protein CAISRTGGPSTDTQYF.

The V and J genes are TRBV18 and TRBJ2-5; 9 bases are a match to TRBD1. V lost 3 bases to trimming and J lost 4 bases; unmatched junction nucleotides: 9. The CDR3 is 16 residues long. Germline values: CDR1 KGHSH, CDR2 LQKENI. CDR3 coding DNA: TGTGCCAGCTCACCGGAACAACAGGGGGCTGGAGAGACCCAGTACTTC. Amino acids: CASSPEQQGAGETQYF.

This clonotype turned up a few times. This chain uses TRBV7-9 with TRBJ2-7, with 9 positions matching TRBD1. This CDR3 contains 14 residues. Germline trimming cut 3 bases from V and 3 bases from J; bases unmatched to any gene: 3. Germline V CDR1 and CDR2: SEHNR, FQNEAQ (reference sequence). CDR3 loop: CASSFWDRDYEQYF. CDR3 bases: TGTGCCAGCAGCTTCTGGGACAGGGACTACGAGCAGTACTTC.

The V gene is TRBV28, the J gene TRBJ1-5; D perhaps matches TRBD1 (5 bases). V lost 1 base and J lost 11, with 12 bases in between. From germline, CDR1 is MDHEN and CDR2 SYDVKM. This CDR3 contains 13 residues. For the CDR3, the DNA is TGTGCCAGCAGTTTATTGGGGTTAGGGGCCCAGCATTTT. It codes for CASSLLGLGAQHF.

This clonotype was counted between two and nine times. V and J are TRBV9 and TRBJ1-2; a possible D gene is TRBD1 (5 bases). The CDR3 has 14 amino acids. The germline V gene encodes CDR1 SGDLS and CDR2 YYNGEE. V was trimmed by 3 bases and J by 4 bases, leaving 13 bases between them. This CDR3 reads CASSEGPGPYGYTF. The CDR3 DNA sequence: TGTGCCAGCAGCGAGGGCCCGGGGCCCTATGGCTACACCTTC.